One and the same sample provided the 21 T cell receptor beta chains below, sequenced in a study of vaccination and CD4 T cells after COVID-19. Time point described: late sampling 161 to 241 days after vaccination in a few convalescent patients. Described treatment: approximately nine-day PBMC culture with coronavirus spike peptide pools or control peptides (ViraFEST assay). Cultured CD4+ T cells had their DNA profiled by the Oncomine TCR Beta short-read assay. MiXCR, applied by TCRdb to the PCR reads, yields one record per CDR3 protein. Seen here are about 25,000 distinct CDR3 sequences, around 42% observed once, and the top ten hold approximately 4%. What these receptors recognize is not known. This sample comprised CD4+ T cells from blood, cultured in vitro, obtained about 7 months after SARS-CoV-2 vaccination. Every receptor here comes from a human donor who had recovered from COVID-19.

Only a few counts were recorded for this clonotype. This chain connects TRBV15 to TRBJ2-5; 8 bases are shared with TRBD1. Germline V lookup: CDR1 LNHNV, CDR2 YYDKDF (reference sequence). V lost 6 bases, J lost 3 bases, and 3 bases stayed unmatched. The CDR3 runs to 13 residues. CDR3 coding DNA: TGTGCCACCAGACGGACAGGGAAAGAGACCCAGTACTTC. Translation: CATRRTGKETQYF.

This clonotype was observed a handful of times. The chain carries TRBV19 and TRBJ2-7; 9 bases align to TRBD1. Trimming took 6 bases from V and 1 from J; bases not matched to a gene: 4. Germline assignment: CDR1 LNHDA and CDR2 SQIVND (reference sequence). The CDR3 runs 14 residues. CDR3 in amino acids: CASRGTGNSYEQYF. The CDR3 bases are TGTGCCAGTAGGGGGACAGGGAATTCCTACGAGCAGTACTTC.

CDR3 residues: CASSPPGLTDTQYF. The DNA of the CDR3 is TGTGCCAGCAGTCCTCCGGGACTTACAGATACGCAGTATTTT. V gene TRBV28 combines with J gene TRBJ2-3; D possibly corresponds to TRBD2 (6 bases). The CDR3 length is 14 residues. In germline, CDR1 is MDHEN, CDR2 SYDVKM. The V end lost 5 bases, the J end lost 3 bases, and 12 bases lay between the germline ends.

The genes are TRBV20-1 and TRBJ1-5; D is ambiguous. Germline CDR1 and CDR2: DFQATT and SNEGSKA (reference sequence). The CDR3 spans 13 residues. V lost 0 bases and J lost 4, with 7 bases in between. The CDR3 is CSAREPGNQPQHF. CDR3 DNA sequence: TGCAGTGCTAGAGAGCCAGGTAATCAGCCCCAGCATTTT.

CDR3 coding DNA: TGTGCCAGCAGCAAAGCTCCTAGCGGTTACGAGCAGTACTTC. Its protein product is CASSKAPSGYEQYF. The J gene is TRBJ2-7, the V gene TRBV21-1; TRBD2 is the table's D call and was not checked against the DNA. TRBV21-1 is assigned pseudogene status. CDR3 size: 14 residues.

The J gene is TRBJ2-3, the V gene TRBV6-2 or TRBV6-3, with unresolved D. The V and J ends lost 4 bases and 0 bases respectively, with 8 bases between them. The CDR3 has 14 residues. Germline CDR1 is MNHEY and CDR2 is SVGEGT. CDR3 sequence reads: CASSFVLSTDTQYF. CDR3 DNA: TGTGCCAGCAGTTTTGTATTGAGCACAGATACGCAGTATTTT.

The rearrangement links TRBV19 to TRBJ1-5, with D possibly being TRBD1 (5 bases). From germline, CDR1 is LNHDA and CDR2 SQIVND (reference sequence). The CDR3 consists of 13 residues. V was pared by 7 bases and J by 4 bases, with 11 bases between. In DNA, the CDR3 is TGTGCCAGTAACAATGACAGAAATCAGCCCCAGCATTTT. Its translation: CASNNDRNQPQHF. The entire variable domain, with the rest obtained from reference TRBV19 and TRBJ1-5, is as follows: DGGITQSPKYLFRKEGQNVTLSCEQNLNHDAMYWYRQDPGQGLRLIYYSQIVNDFQKGDIAEGYSVSREKKESFPLTVTSAQKNPTAFYLCASNNDRNQPQHFGDGTRLSIL.

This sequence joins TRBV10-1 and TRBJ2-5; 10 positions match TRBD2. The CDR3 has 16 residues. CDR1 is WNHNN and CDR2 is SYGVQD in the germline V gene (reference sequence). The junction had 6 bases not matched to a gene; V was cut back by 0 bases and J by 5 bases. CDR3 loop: CASSESGAGGLETQYF. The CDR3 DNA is TGCGCCAGCAGTGAGTCAGGAGCGGGAGGGTTGGAGACCCAGTACTTC.

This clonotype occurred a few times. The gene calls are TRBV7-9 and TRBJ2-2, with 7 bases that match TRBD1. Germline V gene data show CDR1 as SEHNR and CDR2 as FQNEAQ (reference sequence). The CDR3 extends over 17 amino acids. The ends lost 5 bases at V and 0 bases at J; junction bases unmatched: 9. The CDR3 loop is CASSPPWTGSNTGELFF. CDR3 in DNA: TGTGCCAGCAGCCCCCCCTGGACAGGCTCGAACACCGGGGAGCTGTTTTTT.

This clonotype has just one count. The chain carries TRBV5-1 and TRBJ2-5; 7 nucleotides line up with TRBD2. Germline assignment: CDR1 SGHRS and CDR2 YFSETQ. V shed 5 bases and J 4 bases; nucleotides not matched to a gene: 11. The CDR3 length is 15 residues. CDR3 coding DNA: TGCGCCAGCAGAACTAGCGTAACGGGGGGAGAGACCCAGTACTTC. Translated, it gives CASRTSVTGGETQYF.

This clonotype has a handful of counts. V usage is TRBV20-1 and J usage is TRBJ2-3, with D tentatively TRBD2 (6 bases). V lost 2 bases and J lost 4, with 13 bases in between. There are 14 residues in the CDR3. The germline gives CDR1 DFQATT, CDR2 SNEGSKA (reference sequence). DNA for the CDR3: TGCAGTGCTAGATGGCTAGCGAGTGCAGATACGCAGTATTTT. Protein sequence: CSARWLASADTQYF.

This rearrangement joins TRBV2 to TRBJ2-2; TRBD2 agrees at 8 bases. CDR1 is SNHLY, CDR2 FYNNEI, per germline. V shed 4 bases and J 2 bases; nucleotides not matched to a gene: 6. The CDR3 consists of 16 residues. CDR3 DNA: TGTGCCAGCAGTGCACTAGCGGCGACAAACACCGGGGAGCTGTTTTTT. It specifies CASSALAATNTGELFF.

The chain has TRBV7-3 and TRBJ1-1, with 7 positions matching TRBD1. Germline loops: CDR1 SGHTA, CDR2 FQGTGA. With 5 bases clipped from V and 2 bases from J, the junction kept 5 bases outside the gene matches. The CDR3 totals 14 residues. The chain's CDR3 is CASSLTGINTEAFF. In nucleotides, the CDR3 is TGTGCCAGCAGCCTGACAGGGATAAACACTGAAGCTTTCTTT.

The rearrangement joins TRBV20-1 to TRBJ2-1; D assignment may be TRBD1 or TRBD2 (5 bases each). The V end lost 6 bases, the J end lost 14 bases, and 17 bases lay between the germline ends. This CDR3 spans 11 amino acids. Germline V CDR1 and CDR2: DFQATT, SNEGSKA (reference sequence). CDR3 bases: TGCAGTGCCCGCCCGGGACCCCAGGAGTTCTTC. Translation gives CSARPGPQEFF.

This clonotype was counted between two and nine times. CDR3 residues: CASSGQGRSGYTF. CDR3 nucleotide sequence: TGTGCCAGTAGCGGACAGGGAAGGAGTGGCTACACCTTC. The V and J genes are TRBV19 and TRBJ1-2, with 8 bases aligning to TRBD1. The CDR3 runs 13 residues. The J segment lost 7 bases and the V segment lost 6 bases, leaving 7 bases of the junction unmatched. Germline loops: CDR1 LNHDA, CDR2 SQIVND (reference sequence).

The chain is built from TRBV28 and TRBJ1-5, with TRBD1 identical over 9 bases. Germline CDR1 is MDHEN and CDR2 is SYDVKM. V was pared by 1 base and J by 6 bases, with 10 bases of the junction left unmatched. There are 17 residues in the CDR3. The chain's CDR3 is CASSLYGGQGVGQPQHF. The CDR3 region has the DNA TGTGCCAGCAGTTTATACGGGGGACAGGGCGTTGGTCAGCCCCAGCATTTT.

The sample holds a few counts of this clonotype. The CDR3 reads CASSTRPVYEQYF. The CDR3 DNA reads TGTGCCAGCAGCACCCGGCCAGTCTACGAGCAGTACTTC. The chain uses TRBV7-9 and TRBJ2-7, with D unclear. This CDR3 is 13 amino acids long. Germline V CDR1 and CDR2: SEHNR, FQNEAQ (reference sequence). Trimming cost V 5 bases and J 3 bases, with 11 bases left between them. The whole variable domain, remainder taken from reference TRBV7-9 and TRBJ2-7, is DTGVSQNPRHKITKRGQNVTFRCDPISEHNRLYWYRQTLGQGPEFLTYFQNEAQLEKSRLLSDRFSAERPKGSFSTLEIQRTEQGDSAMYLCASSTRPVYEQYFGPGTRLTVT.

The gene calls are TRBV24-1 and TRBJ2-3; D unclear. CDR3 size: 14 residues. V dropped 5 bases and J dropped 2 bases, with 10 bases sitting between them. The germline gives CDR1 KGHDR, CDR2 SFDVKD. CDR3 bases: TGTGCCACCAGTGCTGGGCGGATCACAGATACGCAGTATTTT. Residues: CATSAGRITDTQYF.

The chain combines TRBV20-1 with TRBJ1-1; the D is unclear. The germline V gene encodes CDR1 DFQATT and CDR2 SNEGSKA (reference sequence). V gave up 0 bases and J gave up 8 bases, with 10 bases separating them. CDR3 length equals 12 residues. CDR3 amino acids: CSAREVHLEAFF. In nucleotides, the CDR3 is TGCAGTGCTAGAGAAGTCCACCTAGAAGCTTTCTTT.

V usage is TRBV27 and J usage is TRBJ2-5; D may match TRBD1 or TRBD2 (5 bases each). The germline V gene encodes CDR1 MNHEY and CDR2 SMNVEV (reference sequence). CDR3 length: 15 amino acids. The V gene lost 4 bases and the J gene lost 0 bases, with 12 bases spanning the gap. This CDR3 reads CASSSLQDYQETQYF. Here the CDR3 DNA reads TGTGCCAGCAGTTCACTACAGGACTACCAAGAGACCCAGTACTTC.

The CDR3 DNA sequence: TGTGCCAGCAGCCTGACGACCTACGAGCAGTACTTC. It translates to CASSLTTYEQYF. The rearrangement joins TRBV7-2 to TRBJ2-7; no firm D call. V lost 5 bases and J lost 2, with 7 bases in between. Germline V gives CDR1 SGHTA, CDR2 FQGNSA. The CDR3 spans 12 residues.